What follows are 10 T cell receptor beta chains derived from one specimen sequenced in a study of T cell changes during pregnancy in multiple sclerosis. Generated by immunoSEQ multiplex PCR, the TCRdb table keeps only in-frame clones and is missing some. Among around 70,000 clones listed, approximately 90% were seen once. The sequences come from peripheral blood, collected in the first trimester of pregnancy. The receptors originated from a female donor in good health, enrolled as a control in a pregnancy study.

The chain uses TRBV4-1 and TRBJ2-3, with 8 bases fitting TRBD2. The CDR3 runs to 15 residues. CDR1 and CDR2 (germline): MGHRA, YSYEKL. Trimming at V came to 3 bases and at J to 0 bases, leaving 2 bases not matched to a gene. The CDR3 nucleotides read TGCGCCAGCAGCCACCTAGCGGGTAGCACAGATACGCAGTATTTT. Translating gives CASSHLAGSTDTQYF.

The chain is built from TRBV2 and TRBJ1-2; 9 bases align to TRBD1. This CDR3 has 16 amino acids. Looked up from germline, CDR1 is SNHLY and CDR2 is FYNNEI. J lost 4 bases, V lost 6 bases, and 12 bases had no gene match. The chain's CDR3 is CASRLFRDRDGYGYTF. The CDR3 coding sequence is TGTGCCAGCAGACTCTTCCGGGACAGGGATGGCTATGGCTACACCTTC.

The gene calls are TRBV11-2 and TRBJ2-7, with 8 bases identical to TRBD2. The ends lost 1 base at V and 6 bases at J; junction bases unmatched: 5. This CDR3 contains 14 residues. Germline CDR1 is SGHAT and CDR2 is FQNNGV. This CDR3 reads CASSLASGPIEQYF. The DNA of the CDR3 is TGTGCCAGCAGCTTAGCTAGCGGGCCAATCGAGCAGTACTTC.

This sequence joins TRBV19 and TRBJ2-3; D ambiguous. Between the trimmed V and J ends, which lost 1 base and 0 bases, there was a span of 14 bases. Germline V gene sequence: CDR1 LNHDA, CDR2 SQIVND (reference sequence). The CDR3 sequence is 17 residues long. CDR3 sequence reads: CASSIGGAEWSTDTQYF. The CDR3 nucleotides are TGTGCCAGTAGTATAGGCGGCGCGGAGTGGAGCACAGATACGCAGTATTTT.

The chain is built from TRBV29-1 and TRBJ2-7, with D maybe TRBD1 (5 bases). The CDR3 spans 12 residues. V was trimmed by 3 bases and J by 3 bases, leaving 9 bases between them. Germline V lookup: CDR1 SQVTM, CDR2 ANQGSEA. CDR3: CSVESTGYEQYF. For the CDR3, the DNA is TGCAGCGTTGAGTCTACAGGCTACGAGCAGTACTTC.

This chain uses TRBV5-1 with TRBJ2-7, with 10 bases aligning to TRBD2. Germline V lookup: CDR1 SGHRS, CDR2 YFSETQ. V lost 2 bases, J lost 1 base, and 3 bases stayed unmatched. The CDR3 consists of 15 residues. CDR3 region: CASSLLAGTSYEQYF. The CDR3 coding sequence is TGCGCCAGCAGCTTACTAGCGGGGACATCCTACGAGCAGTACTTC.

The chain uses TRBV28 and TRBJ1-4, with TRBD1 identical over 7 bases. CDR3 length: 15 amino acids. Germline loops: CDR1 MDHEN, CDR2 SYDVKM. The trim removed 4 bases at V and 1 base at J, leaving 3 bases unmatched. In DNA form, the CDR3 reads TGTGCCAGCAGTTCCTACAGGGGAACTAATGAAAAACTGTTTTTT. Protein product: CASSSYRGTNEKLFF.

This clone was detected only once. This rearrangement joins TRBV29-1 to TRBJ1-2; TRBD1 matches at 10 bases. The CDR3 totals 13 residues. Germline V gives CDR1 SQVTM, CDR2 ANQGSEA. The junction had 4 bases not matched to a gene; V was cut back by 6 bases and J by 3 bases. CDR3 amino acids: CSVFGQGDYGYTF. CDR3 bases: TGCAGCGTGTTTGGACAGGGGGACTATGGCTACACCTTC.

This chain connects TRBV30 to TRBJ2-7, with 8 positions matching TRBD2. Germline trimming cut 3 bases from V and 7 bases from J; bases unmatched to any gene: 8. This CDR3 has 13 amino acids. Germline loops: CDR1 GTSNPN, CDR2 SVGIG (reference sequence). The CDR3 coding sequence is TGTGCCTGGAGAGGGCGGGAGGCTGGTGAGCAGTACTTC. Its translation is CAWRGREAGEQYF.

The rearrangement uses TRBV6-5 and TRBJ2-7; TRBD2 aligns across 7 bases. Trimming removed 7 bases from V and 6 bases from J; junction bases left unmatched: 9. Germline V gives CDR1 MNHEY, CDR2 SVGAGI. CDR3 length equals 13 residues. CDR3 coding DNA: TGTGCCAGCACCCCTGCGGGGGTAATCGAGCAGTACTTC. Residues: CASTPAGVIEQYF.